This T cell receptor (beta chain) comes out of a study of cytomegalovirus exposure and HLA in healthy donors. Primers: 60 Vbeta forward and 13 Jbeta reverse. Repertoires were generated with immunoSEQ multiplex PCR, while TCRdb's copy carries only in-frame clones and drops some. The repertoire holds tens of thousands of clones, with 44% as singletons. V dropped 4 bases and J dropped 7; count of bases not matched to a gene: 6. This CDR3 is built from 13 residues. Germline V gene sequence: CDR1 GTSNPN, CDR2 SVGIG (reference sequence). This TCR came from a woman aged 45-60 years in good health and CMV-seronegative. This rearrangement joins TRBV30 to TRBJ2-3; 9 positions agree with TRBD2. Sequencing was performed on PBMCs. The CDR3 sequence is CAWTSGNTNTQYF. The CDR3 DNA reads TGTGCCTGGACTAGCGGGAACACGAATACGCAGTATTTT.